Listed below are T cell receptor beta chains from one sample, sequenced in a study of cytomegalovirus exposure and HLA in healthy donors. Libraries were prepared by immunoSEQ multiplex PCR; TCRdb keeps only in-frame clonotypes and omits some of them. Among more than 95,000 clones listed, about 80% were seen once. Sequencing input: PBMCs. The receptors originated from a young man in good health and CMV-seropositive. CDR3s include the opening cysteine and the closing phenylalanine or tryptophan. Each record gives: D gene, J gene, CDR3 length, clone size, V gene, CDR3 protein, CDR3 DNA. D genes are given only for firm matches. For some rows the clone size is stated as once, few or many, or as a class when expanded; others skip it.

>TRBD1|TRBJ1-4|15|.|TRBV5-1
CASSFQGATNEKLFF
TGCGCCAGCAGCTTTCAGGGGGCAACTAATGAAAAACTGTTTTTT
>TRBD1|TRBJ1-2|14|.|TRBV6-5
CASSWIGTDYGYTF
TGTGCCAGCAGTTGGATAGGGACAGACTATGGCTACACCTTC
>.|TRBJ2-5|14|few|TRBV2
CASSDGSSRRTQYF
TGTGCCAGCAGTGATGGCAGTAGTAGGAGGACCCAGTACTTC
>.|TRBJ1-1|13|once|TRBV7-9
CASSLDKNTEAFF
TGTGCCAGCAGCTTAGACAAGAACACTGAAGCTTTCTTT
>TRBD2|TRBJ2-3|16|.|TRBV5-1
CASSLETSGSTDTQYF
TGCGCCAGCAGCTTGGAGACTAGCGGTAGCACAGATACGCAGTATTTT
>.|TRBJ1-2|12|.|TRBV6-6
CASSQGNYGYTF
TGTGCCAGCAGCCAGGGAAACTATGGCTACACCTTC
>.|TRBJ2-5|15|few|TRBV5-1
CASSLGPAVQETQYF
TGCGCCAGCAGCTTGGGGCCAGCGGTTCAAGAGACCCAGTACTTC
>.|TRBJ1-5|18|few|TRBV27
CASSPLWRDPNSNQPQHF
TGTGCCAGCAGCCCGCTATGGAGGGACCCTAATAGCAATCAGCCCCAGCATTTT
>.|TRBJ1-3|14|.|TRBV6-1
CASSEYVEGNTIYF
TGTGCCAGCAGTGAGTATGTGGAGGGAAACACCATATATTTT
>TRBD1|TRBJ2-6|17|.|TRBV28
CASRPGQGARGANVLTF
TGTGCCAGCAGACCGGGACAGGGGGCGAGAGGGGCCAACGTCCTGACTTTC
>TRBD2|TRBJ2-3|16|.|TRBV27
CASSFGTSGGRDTQYF
TGTGCCAGCAGTTTCGGGACTAGCGGGGGGCGGGATACGCAGTATTTT
>TRBD1|TRBJ2-5|15|.|TRBV29-1
CGVEGRQGAIETQYF
TGCGGCGTTGAAGGTCGGCAGGGGGCGATCGAGACCCAGTACTTC
>.|TRBJ1-3|15|.|TRBV10-3
CAISEYDSPGNTIYF
TGTGCCATCAGTGAGTACGACAGTCCTGGAAACACCATATATTTT
>.|TRBJ1-4|13|few|TRBV7-2
CASSSSQYEKLFF
TGTGCCAGCAGCTCCTCACAATATGAAAAACTGTTTTTT
>.|TRBJ1-1|15|.|TRBV7-3
CASSLAPLPGTEAFF
TGTGCCAGCAGCTTAGCACCCCTCCCAGGGACTGAAGCTTTCTTT
>.|TRBJ1-4|15|.|TRBV5-8
CASGTTGGLDEKLFF
TGTGCCAGCGGGACCACAGGAGGGTTGGATGAAAAACTGTTTTTT
>.|TRBJ1-2|14|few|TRBV7-6
CASSKDTKNYGYTF
TGTGCCAGCAGCAAAGACACGAAAAACTATGGCTACACCTTC
>TRBD1|TRBJ2-5|17|.|TRBV5-1
CASSTDAGQGDQETQYF
TGCGCCAGCAGCACGGATGCGGGACAGGGGGACCAAGAGACCCAGTACTTC
>.|TRBJ2-7|13|.|TRBV6-1
CASNAKGNYEQYF
TGTGCCAGCAATGCAAAGGGGAACTACGAGCAGTACTTC
>.|TRBJ2-4|11|.|TRBV10-1
CASSESNSQYF
TGCGCCAGCAGTGAGAGCAACAGTCAGTACTTC
>TRBD2|TRBJ2-7|16|.|TRBV4-1
CASSQPLAGPAYEQYF
TGCGCCAGCAGCCAACCCTTAGCGGGGCCAGCCTACGAGCAGTACTTC
>TRBD1|TRBJ2-7|14|.|TRBV5-1
CASSPGQNSYEQYF
TGCGCCAGCAGCCCGGGACAGAACTCCTACGAGCAGTACTTC
>TRBD2|TRBJ2-1|17|.|TRBV9
CASSVAGLAYAYNEQFF
TGTGCCAGCAGCGTAGCGGGACTAGCTTACGCCTACAATGAGCAGTTCTTC
>TRBD1|TRBJ2-7|13|once|TRBV11-2
CASSLDRDYEQYF
TGTGCCAGCAGCTTGGACAGGGATTACGAGCAGTACTTC
>.|TRBJ2-2|16|.|TRBV9
CASSAKGGAYTGELFF
TGTGCCAGCAGCGCCAAGGGGGGGGCGTATACCGGGGAGCTGTTTTTT
>.|TRBJ1-2|13|few|TRBV25-1
CASSEWARDGYTF
TGTGCCAGCAGTGAATGGGCGCGGGATGGCTACACCTTC